These 32 T cell receptor beta chains were all obtained from the same sample, sequenced in a study of T cell responses to AZD1222 COVID-19 vaccine (dated by TCRdb to about 2021). Libraries were made using the immunoSEQ multiplex PCR assay. TCRdb stores this immuneACCESS table with in-frame sequences only. Part of the clones is absent; in the studies checked, under half of the shortfall reflects unresolved V genes, and no reason is known for the rest. This sample comprises more than 100,000 clones, roughly 91% of them detected only once. The leading ten clones occupy approximately 4.8% of the sample. This sample's time point label indicates: baseline before first vaccination. Here the sequenced sample was peripheral blood, taken on day 0 of AZD1222 vaccination. These receptors came from an adult in good health.

V usage is TRBV2 and J usage is TRBJ2-1, with D possibly TRBD2 on 6 matching bases. Germline CDR1 SNHLY, CDR2 FYNNEI. The CDR3 spans 12 residues. V shed 4 bases and J shed 8 bases, with 9 bases lying between them. The CDR3 coding sequence is TGTGCCAGCAGTGTGACTAGGTATGAGCAGTTCTTC. This encodes CASSVTRYEQFF.

This clone appeared once. The chain joins TRBV6-5 to TRBJ2-7; D gene uncertain. Trimming pared 4 bases from V and 0 bases from J, leaving 10 bases between. The CDR3 sequence is 14 residues long. Germline values: CDR1 MNHEY, CDR2 SVGAGI. CDR3 sequence: CASSSSTRSYEQYF. The CDR3 DNA reads as TGTGCCAGCAGTTCGAGCACCCGCTCCTACGAGCAGTACTTC.

The rearrangement uses TRBV30 and TRBJ2-2; no firm D call. The germline CDR1 and CDR2 sequences are GTSNPN and SVGIG (reference sequence). V lost 0 bases to trimming and J lost 0 bases, with 5 bases between them. This CDR3 comprises 14 residues. Here the CDR3 DNA reads TGTGCCTGGAGTGTACTTCCGAACACCGGGGAGCTGTTTTTT. As protein: CAWSVLPNTGELFF.

For this clone: An end of the junction does not agree with germline; a read error may underlie this. The chain is built from TRBV6-1 and TRBJ1-4; TRBD1 is a possible D gene (5 bases). There are 11 residues in the CDR3. The germline V gene encodes CDR1 MNHNS and CDR2 SASEGT. CDR3 coding DNA: TGTGCCAGCAGTGAAGGGTGGGGCCCTTCTTTT. Translation: CASSEGWGPSF.

CDR3 DNA: TGTGCCAGCAGCCCGGGACCGCTCAGCTCCTACGAGCAGTACTTC. Translating gives CASSPGPLSSYEQYF. The chain links TRBV7-6 to TRBJ2-7; D may correspond to TRBD1 or TRBD2 (5 bases each). The CDR3 is made up of 15 amino acids. The germline V gene has CDR1 SGHVS and CDR2 FNYEAQ. V dropped 5 bases and J dropped 0 bases, with 14 bases sitting between them.

The chain joins TRBV5-4 to TRBJ2-7; D is perhaps TRBD1 (6 bases). The CDR3 length is 15 residues. Germline V gene sequence: CDR1 SGHNT, CDR2 YYREEE (reference sequence). V lost 0 bases to trimming and J lost 2 bases, with 12 bases between them. CDR3 in DNA: TGTGCCAGCAGCTTGGAGAGGGGGTCGGCCTACGAGCAGTACTTC. This encodes CASSLERGSAYEQYF.

Comments on this clone: One junction end disagrees with the germline gene, perhaps due to a read error. V is TRBV7-2 and J is TRBJ1-1; tentative D call: TRBD1 (5 bases). Germline assignment: CDR1 SGHTA and CDR2 FQGNSA. This CDR3 has 15 residues. CDR3 DNA sequence: TGTGCCAGCAGCTTCTGGGGCGGGGTGAACGCTGAAGCTTTCTTT. Its protein is CASSFWGGVNAEAFF.

This rearrangement joins TRBV11-2 to TRBJ2-5; 11 bases are shared with TRBD1. Germline lookup yields CDR1 SGHAT and CDR2 FQNNGV. CDR3 length equals 16 residues. Trimming took 5 bases from V and 6 from J; bases not matched to a gene: 11. CDR3: CASSTPPGQGGKTQYF. DNA for the CDR3: TGTGCCAGCAGCACACCTCCGGGACAGGGGGGGAAGACCCAGTACTTC.

The CDR3 coding sequence is TGTGCCAGCGGCTCAGCCGGGACTACCTTCTACGAGCAGTACTTC. Its translation: CASGSAGTTFYEQYF. The chain joins TRBV4-2 to TRBJ2-7; TRBD2 matches 7 bases. V lost 8 bases, J lost 3 bases, and 13 bases stayed unmatched. This CDR3 spans 15 amino acids. In germline, CDR1 is LGHNA, CDR2 YNFKEQ.

This clone was recorded a few times. The chain carries TRBV5-4 and TRBJ2-2, with 8 bases lining up with TRBD2. Germline V gives CDR1 SGHNT, CDR2 YYREEE (reference sequence). After removal of 1 base from V and 7 bases from J, the junction contained 6 bases not matched to a gene. The CDR3 runs to 15 residues. The CDR3 region has the DNA TGTGCCAGCAGCTTGAGCGGGAGTAGGAACGGGGAGCTGTTTTTT. Its protein product is CASSLSGSRNGELFF.

J is TRBJ2-7 and V is TRBV27; 8 bases are a match to TRBD1. Germline trimming cut 9 bases from V and 2 bases from J; bases unmatched to any gene: 9. The CDR3 loop spans 14 amino acids. Germline V gene sequence: CDR1 MNHEY, CDR2 SMNVEV (reference sequence). This CDR3 reads CASGGGQGPYEQYF. CDR3 nucleotide sequence: TGTGCCAGTGGGGGCGGACAGGGTCCCTACGAGCAGTACTTC.

This chain joins TRBV6-4 and TRBJ2-6; 8 positions match TRBD1. The junction had 8 bases not matched to a gene; V was cut back by 4 bases and J by 0 bases. Germline CDR1 is MRHNA and CDR2 is SNTAGT. The CDR3 spans 18 residues. The CDR3 coding sequence is TGTGCCAGCAGTGTCCGACAGGGGTATATCTCTGGGGCCAACGTCCTGACTTTC. It is translated as CASSVRQGYISGANVLTF.

The gene calls are TRBV19 and TRBJ2-3, with TRBD2 identical over 9 bases. The CDR3 consists of 15 residues. The V gene end was trimmed by 5 bases and the J gene end by 1 base; junction bases not matched to a gene: 4. The V gene's germline CDR1 is LNHDA and CDR2 SQIVND (reference sequence). The CDR3 nucleotides are TGTGCCAGTAGTGGAATAGCGGGAGGCACAGATACGCAGTATTTT. The encoded protein is CASSGIAGGTDTQYF.

V and J are TRBV3-1 (or the pseudogene TRBV3-2) and TRBJ2-3; no reliable D call. The CDR3 runs 14 residues. V gave up 6 bases and J gave up 2 bases, with 12 bases separating them. CDR1 and CDR2 (germline): LGHDT, YNNKEL (reference sequence). CDR3 loop: CASSPGPHTDTQYF. In DNA, the CDR3 is TGTGCCAGCAGTCCCGGGCCTCACACAGATACGCAGTATTTT.

This chain links TRBV30 with TRBJ2-5; 9 bases fit TRBD1. J was trimmed by 4 bases and V by 2 bases; bases with no gene match: 8. The germline V gene encodes CDR1 GTSNPN and CDR2 SVGIG (reference sequence). The CDR3 is 15 amino acids. The CDR3: CAWSNYRGLRETQYF. In DNA form, the CDR3 reads TGTGCCTGGAGTAACTACAGGGGGCTAAGAGAGACCCAGTACTTC.

This chain connects TRBV2 to TRBJ2-7; perhaps TRBD2 as D (6 bases). Per germline, CDR1 SNHLY and CDR2 FYNNEI. Trimming left V 8 bases short and J 5 bases short, with 10 bases between. The CDR3 loop spans 11 amino acids. CDR3 amino acids: CASQRAHEQYF. In DNA form, the CDR3 reads TGTGCCAGCCAGCGGGCCCACGAGCAGTACTTC. The variable domain in full, completed from reference TRBV2 and TRBJ2-7, reads EPEVTQTPSHQVTQMGQEVILRCVPISNHLYFYWYRQILGQKVEFLVSFYNNEISEKSEIFDDQFSVERPDGSNFTLKIRSTKLEDSAMYFCASQRAHEQYFGPGTRLTVT.

CDR3 residues: CASSEGAVPPEAFF. The CDR3 DNA follows: TGTGCCAGCAGTGAAGGGGCAGTCCCGCCTGAAGCTTTCTTT. The V and J genes are TRBV6-1 and TRBJ1-1, with D hard to call. The CDR3 runs to 14 residues. Per germline, CDR1 MNHNS and CDR2 SASEGT. The V end was cut by 1 base, the J end by 6 bases, with 12 bases between.

This rearrangement joins TRBV6-5 to TRBJ2-7; D call uncertain. CDR1 and CDR2 (germline): MNHEY, SVGAGI. The CDR3 covers 13 residues. Trimming removed 0 bases at V and 2 bases at J, with 5 bases between. The CDR3 nucleotides read TGTGCCAGCAGTTACTCCACCGCCTACGAGCAGTACTTC. As protein: CASSYSTAYEQYF.

The genes are TRBV2 and TRBJ1-3, with a tentative D call TRBD1 (6 bases). The CDR3 contains 14 residues. V was pared by 8 bases and J by 2 bases, with 13 bases between. CDR1 and CDR2 from the germline V gene are SNHLY and FYNNEI. The CDR3 DNA reads TGTGCCAGCGGAGCAGGGGACGCTGGAAACACCATATATTTT. It specifies CASGAGDAGNTIYF. Looking up the rest from reference TRBV2 and TRBJ1-3 gives the full variable domain: EPEVTQTPSHQVTQMGQEVILRCVPISNHLYFYWYRQILGQKVEFLVSFYNNEISEKSEIFDDQFSVERPDGSNFTLKIRSTKLEDSAMYFCASGAGDAGNTIYFGEGSWLTVV.

This chain joins TRBV18 and TRBJ2-7, with 11 bases that match TRBD1. The CDR3 totals 16 residues. V dropped 3 bases and J dropped 4; count of bases not matched to a gene: 8. Germline CDR1 is KGHSH and CDR2 is LQKENI. CDR3 amino acids: CASSPADRGPGYEQYF. CDR3 coding DNA: TGTGCCAGCTCACCGGCGGACAGGGGGCCTGGGTACGAGCAGTACTTC.

The rearrangement joins TRBV3-1 (or the pseudogene TRBV3-2) to TRBJ1-6, with D hard to call. Trimming left V 0 bases short and J 7 bases short, with 4 bases between. The CDR3 has 13 amino acids. Germline V gene lookup returns CDR1 LGHDT and CDR2 YNNKEL (reference sequence). CDR3 DNA: TGTGCCAGCAGCCAAGATCCCAATTCACCCCTCCACTTT. Its translation is CASSQDPNSPLHF.

This clone was observed once. This chain connects TRBV14 to TRBJ2-7; 7 bases fit TRBD1. V lost 4 bases, J lost 4 bases, and 1 base stayed unmatched. The CDR3 loop spans 12 amino acids. Germline V gene lookup returns CDR1 SGHDN and CDR2 FVKESK. CDR3 in amino acids: CASSLQGYEQYF. CDR3 nucleotide sequence: TGTGCCAGCAGCCTACAGGGGTACGAGCAGTACTTC. Looking up the rest from reference TRBV14 and TRBJ2-7 gives the full variable domain: EAGVTQFPSHSVIEKGQTVTLRCDPISGHDNLYWYRRVMGKEIKFLLHFVKESKQDESGMPNNRFLAERTGGTYSTLKVQPAELEDSGVYFCASSLQGYEQYFGPGTRLTVT.

The chain has TRBV12-5 and TRBJ2-5; D is ambiguous. Germline V CDR1 and CDR2: LGHNT, FRNRAP. The ends were cut back, 2 bases at V and 0 bases at J, with 7 bases in the middle. The CDR3 is made up of 14 amino acids. The CDR3 DNA sequence: TGTGCTAGTGGTTTGAACCCGAACCAAGAGACCCAGTACTTC. It codes for CASGLNPNQETQYF. Full variable domain (rest looked up from reference TRBV12-5 and TRBJ2-5): DARVTQTPRHKVTEMGQEVTMRCQPILGHNTVFWYRQTMMQGLELLAYFRNRAPLDDSGMPKDRFSAEMPDATLATLKIQPSEPRDSAVYFCASGLNPNQETQYFGPGTRLLVL.

The CDR3 DNA reads as TGTGCCAGCAGCAGATGGGGGGGACTAGCGGAACCCCAAGAGACCCAGTACTTC. Its protein product is CASSRWGGLAEPQETQYF. This rearrangement joins TRBV5-6 to TRBJ2-5, with 11 bases lining up with TRBD2. V was clipped by 4 bases and J by 1 base; unmatched bases: 12. The CDR3 extends over 18 amino acids. The germline V gene encodes CDR1 SGHDT and CDR2 YYEEEE.

This chain joins TRBV11-2 and TRBJ1-1, with D possibly matching TRBD1 (6 bases). Germline CDR1 SGHAT, CDR2 FQNNGV. The CDR3 loop spans 15 amino acids. V lost 5 bases, J lost 0 bases, and 13 bases lay in between. The CDR3 is CASSPRTDMNTEAFF. The DNA for the CDR3 is TGTGCCAGCAGCCCCCGGACAGATATGAACACTGAAGCTTTCTTT. The whole variable domain, remainder taken from reference TRBV11-2 and TRBJ1-1, is EAGVAQSPRYKIIEKRQSVAFWCNPISGHATLYWYQQILGQGPKLLIQFQNNGVVDDSQLPKDRFSAERLKGVDSTLKIQPAKLEDSAVYLCASSPRTDMNTEAFFGQGTRLTVV.

This chain connects TRBV9 to TRBJ2-3; 12 bases align to TRBD2. The CDR3 has 17 residues. V shed 2 bases and J 2 bases; nucleotides not matched to a gene: 6. The germline gives CDR1 SGDLS, CDR2 YYNGEE. CDR3: CASSVVLAGGHTDTQYF. In nucleotides, the CDR3 is TGTGCCAGCAGCGTCGTACTAGCGGGAGGACACACAGATACGCAGTATTTT. The whole variable domain, remainder taken from reference TRBV9 and TRBJ2-3, is DSGVTQTPKHLITATGQRVTLRCSPRSGDLSVYWYQQSLDQGLQFLIQYYNGEERAKGNILERFSAQQFPDLHSELNLSSLELGDSALYFCASSVVLAGGHTDTQYFGPGTRLTVL.

This clone was seen a single time. The chain is built from TRBV5-4 and TRBJ2-7, with D tentatively TRBD2 (6 bases). Germline V gene sequence: CDR1 SGHNT, CDR2 YYREEE (reference sequence). This CDR3 comprises 16 residues. Trimming stripped 0 bases from V and 0 bases from J, with 13 bases between. The CDR3 region has the DNA TGTGCCAGCAGCTTGGAAGCGGGCACGACCTCCTACGAGCAGTACTTC. Translation: CASSLEAGTTSYEQYF.

The V and J genes are TRBV19 and TRBJ1-2; possibly TRBD1 for D (5 bases). The V end was cut by 8 bases, the J end by 3 bases, with 10 bases between. Germline CDR1 and CDR2: LNHDA and SQIVND (reference sequence). The CDR3 has 12 amino acids. CDR3 protein: CASGDSDYGYTF. CDR3 bases: TGTGCCAGTGGAGACAGCGACTATGGCTACACCTTC.

The chain combines TRBV2 with TRBJ1-5, with D possibly matching TRBD1 (6 bases). CDR3 length: 13 amino acids. The germline V gene encodes CDR1 SNHLY and CDR2 FYNNEI. V was cut by 8 bases and J by 4 bases, with 12 bases left in between. CDR3 in DNA: TGTGCCAGCTTGGACAGAAAAAATCAGCCCCAGCATTTT. Translation gives CASLDRKNQPQHF.

The chain joins TRBV20-1 to TRBJ2-5; D gene uncertain. Germline V gene lookup returns CDR1 DFQATT and CDR2 SNEGSKA (reference sequence). The V and J ends lost 5 bases and 2 bases respectively, with 6 bases between them. The CDR3 totals 11 residues. The CDR3 loop is CSAPFQETQYF. The CDR3 bases are TGCAGTGCTCCGTTTCAAGAGACCCAGTACTTC.

V and J are TRBV5-1 and TRBJ2-1; D is ambiguous. In germline, CDR1 is SGHRS, CDR2 YFSETQ. V was shortened by 4 bases and J by 3 bases, with 5 bases between the two germline ends. The CDR3 covers 12 residues. The CDR3 loop is CASSPRYNEQFF. As DNA, the CDR3 is TGCGCCAGCAGCCCGCGCTACAATGAGCAGTTCTTC.

The chain links TRBV1 to TRBJ2-5; TRBD1 is the table's D call, not checked against the DNA. TRBV1 is a recognized pseudogene. The CDR3 has 16 amino acids. The DNA of the CDR3 is TGCACCAGCAGCCAAGGGAAGCTCAGGGGTCAAGAGACCCAGTACTTC. It codes for CTSSQGKLRGQETQYF.